These T cell receptor beta chains were read from a single sample in a study of shared clonotypes between healthy human individuals. TCRdb's copy holds only in-frame clones and misses some; the assay was immunoSEQ multiplex PCR. This sample has some 650,000 clones; approximately 97% occur once, and the top ten carry 0.057%. Sequenced sample: naive CD4+ T cells sorted from blood. The receptors were gathered from a woman aged 25 to 39 in good health. The CDR3 runs from the conserved cysteine through the conserved F or W. D genes are given only for firm matches. Expanded clones are given a class, and other clones once, few, many or no size at all.

J: TRBJ2-7; V: TRBV15; size: -; D: -; DNA: TGTGCCACCAGCAGAGATCGGTCGATGGGACGGACAACCTACGAGCAGTACTTC; CDR3: CATSRDRSMGRTTYEQYF
J: TRBJ2-3; V: TRBV6-1; size: once; D: -; DNA: TGTGCCAGCAGGGCGGGTTTTAGCACAGATACGCAGTATTTT; CDR3: CASRAGFSTDTQYF
J: TRBJ2-2; V: TRBV7-6; size: -; D: -; DNA: TGTGCCAGCAGCTTAGCCGTAGCGAACACCGGGGAGCTGTTTTTT; CDR3: CASSLAVANTGELFF
J: TRBJ2-7; V: TRBV28; size: -; D: -; DNA: TGTGCCAGCAGTTTTGGTGGGCCCACCGACGAGCAGTACTTC; CDR3: CASSFGGPTDEQYF
J: TRBJ1-1; V: TRBV6-5; size: -; D: -; DNA: TGTGCCAGCAGTTACTCGGGTGGGCTGGGCACTGAAGCTTTCTTT; CDR3: CASSYSGGLGTEAFF
J: TRBJ1-3; V: TRBV7-9; size: once; D: TRBD1; DNA: TGTGCCAGCAGCCCGAGAGGACAGGGCTTCGGAAACACCATATATTTT; CDR3: CASSPRGQGFGNTIYF
J: TRBJ2-1; V: TRBV30; size: -; D: -; DNA: TGTGCCTGGAGTGTTGGAGGTGAGCAGTTCTTC; CDR3: CAWSVGGEQFF
J: TRBJ1-5; V: TRBV15; size: -; D: -; DNA: TGTGCCACCAGCAGAGATGGAGGGTTAAGCAATCAGCCCCAGCATTTT; CDR3: CATSRDGGLSNQPQHF
J: TRBJ2-3; V: TRBV28; size: -; D: TRBD1; DNA: TGTGCCAGCAGTTTAGTGGCAGGGGGCTTTAGCACAGATACGCAGTATTTT; CDR3: CASSLVAGGFSTDTQYF
J: TRBJ2-5; V: TRBV2; size: -; D: -; DNA: TGTGCCAGCTCTGTGGGAAGCAAGGAGACCCAGTACTTC; CDR3: CASSVGSKETQYF
J: TRBJ2-3; V: TRBV2; size: -; D: TRBD1; DNA: TGTGCCACCAAGGGACAGGACTTCACAGATACGCAGTATTTT; CDR3: CATKGQDFTDTQYF
J: TRBJ2-5; V: TRBV5-1; size: -; D: -; DNA: TGCGCCAGCAGCTCCCAGGGAGGTAGCCAAGAGACCCAGTACTTC; CDR3: CASSSQGGSQETQYF
J: TRBJ2-3; V: TRBV6-5; size: -; D: -; DNA: TGTGCCAGCAGCTCTCAGGGGGATACGCAGTATTTT; CDR3: CASSSQGDTQYF
J: TRBJ2-7; V: TRBV7-5; size: -; D: -; DNA: TGTGTCAGAAGCTTGCGGGACAGGGGTGCCTACGAGCAGTACTTC; CDR3: CVRSLRDRGAYEQYF